These T cell receptor beta chains were read from a single sample in a study of T cell responses to AZD1222 COVID-19 vaccine. Some clones are missing from TCRdb's copy, which holds only in-frame ones; the method was immunoSEQ multiplex PCR. The table records roughly 120,000 clones, roughly 87% of them present only once. Sequenced here: peripheral blood, sampled on day 0 of AZD1222 vaccination. The receptor set was obtained from an adult in good health. Both conserved end residues are trimmed from each CDR3.

V gene	J gene	CDR3 protein
TRBV5-6	TRBJ1-6	ASSTGFNYNSPLH
TRBV7-9	TRBJ2-5	ASAISSLGTQY
TRBV7-2	TRBJ2-1	ASSSQASGGLGNEQF
TRBV19	TRBJ1-5	ASSFFSASGGQPQH
TRBV10-3	TRBJ2-7	AISDREGDREQY
TRBV10-3	TRBJ1-2	AISDGNYGYT
TRBV5-5	TRBJ1-1	ASSWGVTEAF
TRBV18	TRBJ1-2	ASSPRQPPNYGYT
TRBV4-1	TRBJ2-5	ASSQVGLAGTEQETQY
TRBV29-1	TRBJ1-1	SVGRAMNTEAF
TRBV19	TRBJ2-7	ASSIQGRGSEQY
TRBV4-3	TRBJ1-2	ASSQDTGQGRRNGYT
TRBV20-1	TRBJ2-7	SAPLGYEQY
TRBV29-1	TRBJ1-3	SALGGFGNTIY
TRBV7-8	TRBJ1-1	ASSQPGGTEAF
TRBV6-5	TRBJ2-7	ASSLARASYEQY
TRBV3-1/TRBV3-2	TRBJ2-7	ASSLPSGGSYEQY
TRBV7-2	TRBJ2-2	ASSRGLGELF
TRBV7-6	TRBJ2-3	ASSLRGGTTDTQY
TRBV7-2	TRBJ1-5	ASSLSVGREPQH
TRBV3-1/TRBV3-2	TRBJ2-2	ASSQEGPRELF
TRBV7-8	TRBJ2-7	ASSLVPGQGQQY
TRBV14	TRBJ1-1	ASSRTGTNKAF
TRBV29-1	TRBJ2-7	SVSDRRISYEQY
TRBV7-2	TRBJ1-2	ASSQEGIGTLSYT
TRBV11-1	TRBJ1-1	ASSLVVNTEAF
TRBV10-3	TRBJ2-1	AIRKTDYNEQF
TRBV7-2	TRBJ2-2	ASSPSGGNTGELF
TRBV18	TRBJ1-1	ASSQGLLNTEAF
TRBV7-2	TRBJ2-7	ASSLPDGGHSYEQY
TRBV11-2	TRBJ1-3	ASSFQTGNTIY
TRBV30	TRBJ2-7	AWSDQVSYEQY
TRBV4-1	TRBJ2-7	ASSQLTGLRDYEQY
TRBV9	TRBJ2-3	ASSSPRAELY
TRBV3-1/TRBV3-2	TRBJ2-7	ASSQARGAYEQY
TRBV19	TRBJ2-3	ASKKQEIHTDTQY
TRBV29-1	TRBJ1-5	SVGRDNQPQH
TRBV7-6	TRBJ2-7	ASSLSSLGSEQY
TRBV7-8	TRBJ1-2	ASSLGQANYGYT
TRBV27	TRBJ2-7	ASRNANYEQY
TRBV25-1	TRBJ2-3	ASNSARGQY
TRBV6-2/TRBV6-3	TRBJ1-6	ASSYSAGVLALPLH
TRBV7-9	TRBJ1-1	ASSNRNMNTEAF
TRBV6-6	TRBJ1-2	ASSHSLGDYGYT
TRBV2	TRBJ1-5	ASSRTLYSNQPQH
TRBV5-1	TRBJ2-2	ASSLALVAGTGELF
TRBV5-8	TRBJ2-1	ASRPLGQGDNEQF
TRBV11-3	TRBJ2-5	ASSSNRDGTQY
TRBV30	TRBJ2-7	AWSLGIGEQY
TRBV11-2	TRBJ2-1	ASSLGEVNNEQF
TRBV18	TRBJ1-5	ASSPNGDNQPQH
TRBV6-5	TRBJ2-7	ASSMGYEQY